This passage covers 18 T cell receptor beta chains from one sample sequenced in a study of blood T cell repertoires in COVID-19. Repertoires were generated with immunoSEQ multiplex PCR, while TCRdb's copy carries only in-frame clones and drops some. The sample carries under 170,000 clones, around 84% recorded once. Specimen: peripheral blood. These receptors all stem from a man between 65 and 85 years old with acute or convalescent COVID-19.

In nucleotides, the CDR3 is TGTGCCAGCAGCCAATTCGGAGCCTACGAGCAGTACTTC. This encodes CASSQFGAYEQYF. The chain links TRBV3-1 (or the pseudogene TRBV3-2) to TRBJ2-7; D unresolved. The V end lost 2 bases, the J end lost 2 bases, and 7 bases lay between the germline ends. Germline loops: CDR1 LGHDT, CDR2 YNNKEL (reference sequence). The CDR3 sequence is 13 residues long.

This clone has ten or more counts. The chain couples TRBV4-1 to TRBJ2-3; no clear D. The CDR3 covers 15 residues. Trimming shortened V by 0 bases and J by 1 base, and 8 bases separated the two germline ends. Germline V gene data show CDR1 as MGHRA and CDR2 as YSYEKL. For the CDR3, the DNA is TGCGCCAGCAGCCAAGACCCCGCGGGCACAGATACGCAGTATTTT. Its translation is CASSQDPAGTDTQYF.

The chain links TRBV5-1 to TRBJ2-1; 8 nucleotides match TRBD1. The CDR3 runs 18 residues. Losses at the gene ends were 3 bases for V and 2 bases for J; bases not matched to a gene: 13. CDR1 SGHRS and CDR2 YFSETQ come from the germline V gene. CDR3 in DNA: TGCGCCAGCAGCTCCGGACCGACAGGGGTCGAGACCTACAATGAGCAGTTCTTC. Its protein is CASSSGPTGVETYNEQFF.

CDR3 bases: TGCGCCAGCAGTGTAACAGAGAATAATTCACCCCTCCACTTT. This gives the protein CASSVTENNSPLHF. The gene calls are TRBV10-2 and TRBJ1-6; D is uncertain. Per germline, CDR1 WSHSY and CDR2 SAAADI. There are 14 residues in the CDR3. Trimming took 4 bases from V and 5 from J, leaving 9 bases between them.

A note on this clone: Within the sample, other DNA sequences also encode this same CDR3. V gene TRBV18 combines with J gene TRBJ2-2, with 7 bases fitting TRBD1. CDR3 length: 15 residues. V lost 6 bases, J lost 3 bases, and 7 bases stayed unmatched. Germline V gene data show CDR1 as KGHSH and CDR2 as LQKENI. The CDR3: CASSPGDSHTGELFF. CDR3 DNA: TGTGCCAGCTCTCCCGGGGACAGCCACACCGGGGAGCTGTTTTTT.

This clone was counted a single time. V usage is TRBV6-5 and J usage is TRBJ1-3; tentative D call: TRBD1 (6 bases). This CDR3 has 14 amino acids. Germline CDR1 reads MNHEY; CDR2 reads SVGAGI. V dropped 7 bases and J dropped 4 bases, with 14 bases sitting between them. This CDR3 reads CASIQGASGNTIYF. The CDR3 DNA sequence: TGTGCCAGCATACAGGGTGCATCCGGAAACACCATATATTTT.

The chain couples TRBV7-6 to TRBJ2-2; maybe TRBD1 (5 bases). Trimming shortened V by 5 bases and J by 9 bases, and 19 bases separated the two germline ends. In germline, CDR1 is SGHVS, CDR2 FNYEAQ. This CDR3 is built from 15 residues. The CDR3 spells CASSQTTDSFRELFF. The CDR3 region has the DNA TGTGCCAGCAGCCAAACAACCGACAGTTTCCGGGAGCTGTTTTTT.

This clone was found once. The chain uses TRBV19 and TRBJ1-1; 10 nucleotides align to TRBD1. Germline V gives CDR1 LNHDA, CDR2 SQIVND (reference sequence). The length of the CDR3 is 15 residues. Unmatched junction bases numbered 8, after V lost 5 bases and J lost 5 bases. As DNA, the CDR3 is TGTGCCAGTAGTCCGTGGGACAGGGGAGTAACTGAAGCTTTCTTT. Protein sequence: CASSPWDRGVTEAFF.

The genes are TRBV3-1 (or the pseudogene TRBV3-2) and TRBJ2-1; 7 nucleotides align to TRBD1. CDR1 is LGHDT and CDR2 is YNNKEL in the germline V gene (reference sequence). This CDR3 contains 16 residues. Trimming took 0 bases from V and 6 from J; bases not matched to a gene: 8. This chain's CDR3 is CASSQEGGSARNEQFF. The CDR3 DNA reads TGTGCCAGCAGCCAAGAAGGGGGCTCAGCCCGCAATGAGCAGTTCTTC.

The V and J genes are TRBV7-2 and TRBJ2-5; 16 bases line up with TRBD2. The CDR3 contains 17 residues. V gave up 4 bases and J gave up 2 bases; unmatched junction bases: 4. Germline values: CDR1 SGHTA, CDR2 FQGNSA. CDR3: CASSSGLAGGFQETQYF. The CDR3 nucleotides read TGTGCCAGCAGCTCGGGACTAGCGGGGGGGTTTCAAGAGACCCAGTACTTC.

The gene calls are TRBV2 and TRBJ2-7, with TRBD1 identical over 7 bases. This CDR3 contains 13 residues. The J segment lost 5 bases and the V segment lost 6 bases, leaving 7 bases of the junction unmatched. Germline V gene sequence: CDR1 SNHLY, CDR2 FYNNEI. The CDR3 DNA sequence: TGTGCCAGCAGCGTACAGGGGTTCGACGAGCAGTACTTC. Protein: CASSVQGFDEQYF.

The chain combines TRBV3-1 (or the pseudogene TRBV3-2) with TRBJ1-3; maybe TRBD1 (5 bases). Trimming pared 2 bases from V and 0 bases from J, leaving 11 bases between. Germline loops: CDR1 LGHDT, CDR2 YNNKEL (reference sequence). The CDR3 runs 16 residues. CDR3 amino acids: CASSQWGRSSGNTIYF. The CDR3 nucleotides are TGTGCCAGCAGCCAATGGGGCAGGAGCTCTGGAAACACCATATATTTT.

This clone was observed a single time. This chain joins TRBV19 and TRBJ1-4; D is unresolved. This CDR3 has 15 amino acids. V lost 7 bases and J 0 bases, leaving 12 bases between the germline ends. Germline values: CDR1 LNHDA, CDR2 SQIVND (reference sequence). CDR3 in DNA: TGTGCCAGTACCGATCTAGGATCAACTAATGAAAAACTGTTTTTT. It codes for CASTDLGSTNEKLFF.

The V call is TRBV28, the J call TRBJ2-5, with unresolved D. V lost 2 bases to trimming and J lost 1 base, with 8 bases between them. Germline CDR1 reads MDHEN; CDR2 reads SYDVKM. CDR3 length: 14 amino acids. CDR3 DNA sequence: TGTGCCAGCAGTTTAACCAGTATCCAAGAGACCCAGTACTTC. This encodes CASSLTSIQETQYF.

The chain has TRBV27 and TRBJ2-4; D unclear. The germline V and J ends were trimmed by 4 bases and 6 bases, with 22 bases remaining between them. Germline lookup yields CDR1 MNHEY and CDR2 SMNVEV (reference sequence). The CDR3 extends over 17 amino acids. CDR3 in DNA: TGTGCCAGCAGTTCCGACGCCCGGGTAGATGGTAGAAACATTCAGTACTTC. It yields the protein CASSSDARVDGRNIQYF.

The rearrangement joins TRBV9 to TRBJ2-7, with 9 bases aligning to TRBD1. Germline lookup yields CDR1 SGDLS and CDR2 YYNGEE. V shed 0 bases and J 8 bases; nucleotides not matched to a gene: 6. This CDR3 has 14 amino acids. The CDR3 spells CASSVGDRAVQQYF. CDR3 nucleotides: TGTGCCAGCAGCGTAGGGGACAGGGCGGTTCAGCAGTACTTC.

The chain links TRBV5-1 to TRBJ1-6; tentative D call: TRBD1 (5 bases). Trimming cost V 1 base and J 7 bases, with 9 bases left between them. The CDR3 is 14 amino acids. CDR1 is SGHRS, CDR2 YFSETQ, per germline. The CDR3 region is CASSLPQGNSPLHF. The CDR3, as DNA: TGCGCCAGCAGCTTGCCTCAGGGAAATTCACCCCTCCACTTT.

The J gene is TRBJ1-1, the V gene TRBV7-8, with 12 bases lining up with TRBD1. Germline V gene sequence: CDR1 SGHVS, CDR2 FQNEAQ. CDR3 length: 17 residues. Germline trimming cut 5 bases from V and 4 bases from J; bases unmatched to any gene: 11. The CDR3 region is CASSPGYGTGGVTEAFF. CDR3 in DNA: TGTGCCAGCAGCCCCGGGTATGGGACAGGGGGCGTCACTGAAGCTTTCTTT.